This T cell receptor beta chain comes out of a study of blood T cell repertoires in COVID-19 (dated by TCRdb to about 2020). With regard to the full study: Samples covering the acute and convalescent phases of COVID-19 were provided by collaborators in the United States, Italy and Spain. The repertoires were made available in a free public database intended to serve as a resource for research on the immune response to SARS-CoV-2. HLA class I and class II types, where available, came from metadata supplied by the sample provider rather than from assay-based typing. Nearly every sample came with metadata listing a de-identified subject ID, COVID-19 status, age in years and sex. Samples were obtained from the ongoing ImmuneRACE study (first 160 participants) and from over a thousand subjects provided by 6 global collaborators. The material from the prospective study consisted of cDNA or gDNA derived from T cells, B-cell-depleted T cells, or PBMCs. The dataset comprised deeply sampled blood TCRbeta repertoires from subjects exposed to, actively infected with, or recovered from COVID-19.

The full study reports these points: The amount of clinical and demographic metadata varied by source and participant and was provided uncurated.

V loses 2 bases at its end and J loses 7 bases; junction bases beyond the gene matches: 10. CDR1 is given as SGHTA and CDR2 as FQGNSA, both from the germline V gene. The CDR3, cysteine through phenylalanine, is 16 amino acids long. CDR3 DNA is the only sequence kept; it has 48 bases, read in frame from the first base. This clone has a single count. Its antigen remains unidentified. No base quality information exists; no much larger clone differs at one position. The immunoSEQ Assay, a bias-controlled multiplex PCR, was used to amplify TCRbeta CDR3 regions from genomic DNA. In the original analysis: The number of nucleated cells in each sample was estimated by amplification of reference gene primers within the assay. To quantify the absolute abundance of each unique TCRbeta CDR3 rearrangement, sequence reads were collapsed and filtered. For each sample, productive Simpson clonality was calculated by taking the square root of Simpson's diversity index across productive rearrangements. Here the immuneACCESS table is served through TCRdb, limited to in-frame sequences with V and J called. Missing clones are a known gap in these copies; in checked studies unresolved V genes cover under half, and the rest lacks a known reason. D and trimming were read from the DNA, whereas the V and J calls and clone size are those reported in that table. The sample profile shows about 160,000 clones; approximately 95% of them were found once. The ten largest account for about 4.5% of the sample.

Collaborating institutions collected whole blood in K2EDTA tubes following their own protocols. Collaborator samples were shipped for TCRbeta analysis as frozen whole blood, isolated PBMCs, or DNA extracted from either sample type. The origin of this receptor is a woman in her fifties or sixties with acute or convalescent COVID-19. Sequences were obtained from peripheral blood. The chain is assembled from TRBV7-2 and TRBJ2-2; 7 bases in the middle match TRBD2. The sequenced DNA: TGTGCCAGCAGCTTAAGCGGGATCTATGTGTTCGGGGAGCTGTTTTTT. Protein translation: CASSLSGIYVFGELFF. When the CDR3 is completed using the reference TRBV7-2 and TRBJ2-2 genes on either side, the full variable domain is GAGVSQSPSNKVTEKGKDVELRCDPISGHTALYWYRQSLGQGLEFLIYFQGNSAPDKSGLPSDRFSAERTGGSVSTLTIQRTQQEDSAVYLCASSLSGIYVFGELFFGEGSRLTVL.